The source of this TCR beta chain is a study of cytomegalovirus exposure and HLA in healthy donors. The PCR employed 60 Vbeta primers together with 13 Jbeta primers. Some clones are missing from TCRdb's copy, which holds only in-frame ones; the method was immunoSEQ multiplex PCR. The table lists some 150,000 clones, around 82% of them singletons, with 4.5% to 7% in the top ten. The sequence was obtained from a woman aged 40 to 50 in good health and CMV-seropositive. Sequenced material: PBMCs.

The CDR3 nucleotides read TGTGCCAGCAGTCCTTTTAGCTCCTACGAGCAGTACTTC. Translated: CASSPFSSYEQYF. The chain combines TRBV27 with TRBJ2-7; D unclear. This CDR3 region has 13 residues. CDR1 and CDR2 (germline): MNHEY, SMNVEV (reference sequence). V was clipped by 5 bases and J by 0 bases, with 8 bases between them.